The 10 T cell receptor beta chains below all came from one sample that was sequenced in a study of CD8 T cells in ankylosing spondylitis. TCRdb reprocessed the 5' RACE reads via MiXCR and lists one record per CDR3 protein. The profile shows 350,000 or so distinct CDR3 sequences, over 12% of them singletons. The sequencing sample was made of blood, either unsorted or a sorted T cell fraction (not recorded which). The origin of the receptors is a male donor with ankylosing spondylitis or in good health (not recorded which).

The J gene is TRBJ1-4, the V gene TRBV15; the D gene is possibly TRBD1 (5 bases). The germline V gene encodes CDR1 LNHNV and CDR2 YYDKDF (reference sequence). The CDR3 is 15 amino acids. Trimming took 1 base from V and 3 from J, leaving 9 bases between them. The DNA for the CDR3 is TGTGCCACCAGCAGAGGCGGGGCGGCTAATGAAAAACTGTTTTTT. Translated: CATSRGGAANEKLFF.

This chain connects TRBV11-3 to TRBJ2-3; the D gene is possibly TRBD2 (5 bases). This CDR3 contains 14 residues. CDR1 is SGHNT, CDR2 YENEEA, per germline. Trimming took 4 bases from V and 2 from J, leaving 10 bases between them. The CDR3 DNA reads TGTGCCAGCAGCTATCGACTAAACACAGATACGCAGTATTTT. Amino acids: CASSYRLNTDTQYF.

This clonotype showed up just a few times. V gene TRBV18 combines with J gene TRBJ2-2, with D possibly TRBD1 on 5 matching bases. Deletions cut 4 bases from V and 1 base from J, with 13 bases between. The CDR3 length is 16 residues. Looked up from germline, CDR1 is KGHSH and CDR2 is LQKENI. CDR3 amino acids: CASSRLWGENTGELFF. The DNA of the CDR3 is TGTGCCAGCTCACGACTCTGGGGCGAGAACACCGGGGAGCTGTTTTTT.

This clonotype turned up a few times. This chain uses TRBV7-2 with TRBJ2-7; 9 bases line up with TRBD2. Unmatched junction bases numbered 8, after V lost 5 bases and J lost 3 bases. Per germline, CDR1 SGHTA and CDR2 FQGNSA. The CDR3 is made up of 15 amino acids. The CDR3 DNA is TGTGCCAGCAGCCTCCGGACTAGCGAGGTCTACGAGCAGTACTTC. This sequence encodes CASSLRTSEVYEQYF.

This rearrangement joins TRBV12-3 or TRBV12-4 to TRBJ1-1; D is undetermined. Trimming removed 5 bases from V and 0 bases from J, with 13 bases in between. The CDR3 is 15 amino acids. The CDR3, as DNA: TGTGCCAGCAGTCCCCTCCAGATCCTGAACACTGAAGCTTTCTTT. Translated, it gives CASSPLQILNTEAFF.

The chain links TRBV11-2 to TRBJ2-7, with 7 nucleotides matching TRBD2. The germline V gene has CDR1 SGHAT and CDR2 FQNNGV. The junction had 10 bases not matched to a gene; V was cut back by 5 bases and J by 3 bases. The CDR3 runs 15 residues. The CDR3 region is CASSPPGLDFYEQYF. In DNA form, the CDR3 reads TGTGCCAGCAGCCCCCCCGGACTAGATTTCTACGAGCAGTACTTC. Using reference TRBV11-2 and TRBJ2-7 for the parts outside the CDR3, the full variable domain is EAGVAQSPRYKIIEKRQSVAFWCNPISGHATLYWYQQILGQGPKLLIQFQNNGVVDDSQLPKDRFSAERLKGVDSTLKIQPAKLEDSAVYLCASSPPGLDFYEQYFGPGTRLTVT.

This clonotype has just a few counts. The V gene is TRBV27, the J gene TRBJ2-1, with D perhaps TRBD1 (5 bases). V dropped 11 bases and J dropped 4 bases, with 18 bases sitting between them. Per germline, CDR1 MNHEY and CDR2 SMNVEV (reference sequence). The CDR3 has 14 amino acids. The CDR3, as DNA: TGTGCCGGCCCATCCCAGGGTTTTTACAATGAGCAGTTCTTC. Encoded protein: CAGPSQGFYNEQFF.

This rearrangement joins TRBV6-5 to TRBJ2-7, with D perhaps matching TRBD1 or TRBD2 (5 bases each). Germline lookup yields CDR1 MNHEY and CDR2 SVGAGI. The CDR3 has 19 amino acids. Trimming left V 0 bases short and J 7 bases short, with 28 bases between. This chain's CDR3 is CASSYSRGSSTGLRVEQYF. The CDR3 DNA reads as TGTGCCAGCAGTTACTCGAGGGGCTCCTCTACCGGGCTACGAGTGGAGCAGTACTTC.

Of note for this clonotype: A junction boundary mismatches the germline segment, possibly from a read error. V gene TRBV3-1 combines with J gene TRBJ2-1; D not resolved. The length of the CDR3 is 12 residues. Germline values: CDR1 LGHDT, CDR2 YNNKEL (reference sequence). CDR3: CASSQFYNVQFF. CDR3 nucleotides: TGTGCCAGCAGCCAATTCTACAATGTGCAGTTCTTC.

This sequence joins TRBV5-1 and TRBJ1-5; no definite D call. V lost 4 bases, J lost 0 bases, and 11 bases lay in between. From germline, CDR1 is SGHRS and CDR2 YFSETQ. The CDR3 totals 15 residues. DNA of the CDR3: TGCGCCAGCAGCCCTGATGGTCATAGCAATCAGCCCCAGCATTTT. Translated: CASSPDGHSNQPQHF.